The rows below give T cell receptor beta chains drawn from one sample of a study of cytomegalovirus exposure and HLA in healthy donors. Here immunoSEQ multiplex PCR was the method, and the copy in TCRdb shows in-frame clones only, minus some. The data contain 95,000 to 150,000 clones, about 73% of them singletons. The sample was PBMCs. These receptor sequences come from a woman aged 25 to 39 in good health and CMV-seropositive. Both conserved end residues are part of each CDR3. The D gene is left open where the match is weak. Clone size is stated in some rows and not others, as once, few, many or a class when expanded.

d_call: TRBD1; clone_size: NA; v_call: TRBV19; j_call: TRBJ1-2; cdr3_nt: TGTGCCAGTAGACCCGGACAGGGCCATGGCTACACCTTC; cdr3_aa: CASRPGQGHGYTF
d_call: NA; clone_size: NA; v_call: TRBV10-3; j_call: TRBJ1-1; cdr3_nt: TGTGCCATCCAAAGGGCTGGTGGAAACGGGGCTGAAGCTTTCTTT; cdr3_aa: CAIQRAGGNGAEAFF
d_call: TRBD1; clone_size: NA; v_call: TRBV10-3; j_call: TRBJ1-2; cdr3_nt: TGTGCCATCACCCAGGACAGGTTCTATGGCTACACCTTC; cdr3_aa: CAITQDRFYGYTF
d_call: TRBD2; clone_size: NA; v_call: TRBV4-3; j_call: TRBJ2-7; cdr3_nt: TGCGCCAGCAGCCAAGGGTTTGGGACTAGAGCGTACGAGCAGTACTTC; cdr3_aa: CASSQGFGTRAYEQYF
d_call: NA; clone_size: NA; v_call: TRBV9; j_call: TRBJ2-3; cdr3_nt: TGTGCCAGCTCCCGGGGAGGCGAAGATACGCAGTATTTT; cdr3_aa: CASSRGGEDTQYF
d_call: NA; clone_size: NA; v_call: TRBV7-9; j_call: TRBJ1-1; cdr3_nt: TGTGCCAGCAGCCCCATCTCGGGGGTGGCTTTCTTT; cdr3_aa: CASSPISGVAFF
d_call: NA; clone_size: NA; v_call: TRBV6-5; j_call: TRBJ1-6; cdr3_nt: TGTGCCAGCAGTTACAGGGGATCTTTTAATTCACCCCTCCACTTT; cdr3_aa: CASSYRGSFNSPLHF
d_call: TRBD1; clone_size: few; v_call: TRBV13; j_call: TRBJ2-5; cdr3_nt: TGTGCCAGCAGCCCCGCATACCGGGACAGGTCGTTAGAGACCCAGTACTTC; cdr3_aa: CASSPAYRDRSLETQYF
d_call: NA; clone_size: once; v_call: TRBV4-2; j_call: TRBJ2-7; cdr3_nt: TGTGCCAGCAGCCAGTCCGGCGGGACCTACGAGCAGTACTTC; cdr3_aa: CASSQSGGTYEQYF
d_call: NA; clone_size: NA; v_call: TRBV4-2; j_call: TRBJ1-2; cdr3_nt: TGTGCCAGCAGCCCAGGTGCGGAGGCGGGGTATGGCTACACCTTC; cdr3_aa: CASSPGAEAGYGYTF
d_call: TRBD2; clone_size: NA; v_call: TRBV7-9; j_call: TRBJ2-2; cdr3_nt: TGTGCCAGCAGCGTGAAGCGGGGGGGTTCCGGGGAGCTGTTTTTT; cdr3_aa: CASSVKRGGSGELFF
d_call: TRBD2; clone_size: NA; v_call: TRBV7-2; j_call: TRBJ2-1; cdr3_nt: TGTGCCAGCAGCTTAATTGGGACTACCACACTCGGGTACAATGAGCAGTTCTTC; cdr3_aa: CASSLIGTTTLGYNEQFF
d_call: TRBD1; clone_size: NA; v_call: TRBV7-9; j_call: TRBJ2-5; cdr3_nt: TGTGCCGGGGACAGGGGGCCTGAGACCCAGTACTTC; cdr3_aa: CAGDRGPETQYF
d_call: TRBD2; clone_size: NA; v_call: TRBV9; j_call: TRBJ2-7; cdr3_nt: TGTGCCAGCAGCCCCCCCCCGGGGGGGGTTTCCTACGAGCAGTACTTC; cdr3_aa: CASSPPPGGVSYEQYF
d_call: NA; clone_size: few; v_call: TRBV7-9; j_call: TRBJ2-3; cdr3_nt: TGTTCCAGCAGCCCTGAGAGGGGTTTACCCCTCGGGGGTACGCAGTATTTT; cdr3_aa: CSSSPERGLPLGGTQYF
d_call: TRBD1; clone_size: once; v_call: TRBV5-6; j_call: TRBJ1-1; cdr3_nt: TGTGCCAGCAGCCCTCGGGACAGGGACCCGGTAACTGAAGCTTTCTTT; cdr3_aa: CASSPRDRDPVTEAFF